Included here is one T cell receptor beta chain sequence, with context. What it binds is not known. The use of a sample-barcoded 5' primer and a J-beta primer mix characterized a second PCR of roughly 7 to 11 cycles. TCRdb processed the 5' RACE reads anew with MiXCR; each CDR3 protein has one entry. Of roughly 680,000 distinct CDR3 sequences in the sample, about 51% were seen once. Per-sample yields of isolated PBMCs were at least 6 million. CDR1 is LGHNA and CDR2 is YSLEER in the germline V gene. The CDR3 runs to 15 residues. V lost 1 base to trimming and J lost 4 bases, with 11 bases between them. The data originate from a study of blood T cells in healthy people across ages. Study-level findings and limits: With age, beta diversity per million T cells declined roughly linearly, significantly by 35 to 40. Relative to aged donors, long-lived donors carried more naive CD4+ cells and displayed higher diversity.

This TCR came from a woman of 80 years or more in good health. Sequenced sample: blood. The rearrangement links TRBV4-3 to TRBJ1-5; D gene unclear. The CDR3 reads CASSQVVGVNQPQHF. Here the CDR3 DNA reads TGCGCCAGCAGCCAAGTCGTCGGCGTTAATCAGCCCCAGCATTTT.